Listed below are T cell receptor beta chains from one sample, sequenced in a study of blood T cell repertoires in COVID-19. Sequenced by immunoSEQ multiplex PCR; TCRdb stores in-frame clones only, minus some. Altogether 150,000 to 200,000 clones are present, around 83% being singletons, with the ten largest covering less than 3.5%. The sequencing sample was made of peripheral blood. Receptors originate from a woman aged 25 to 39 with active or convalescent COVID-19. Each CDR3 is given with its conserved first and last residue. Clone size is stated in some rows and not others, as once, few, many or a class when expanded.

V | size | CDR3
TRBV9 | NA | CASSVGWGTGNTIYF
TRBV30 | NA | CAWSVRGYGYTF
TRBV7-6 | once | CASSSMGGRSNQPQHF
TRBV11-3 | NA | CASSLGRNTIYF
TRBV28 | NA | CASVGGSSGNTIYF
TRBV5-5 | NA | CASSLNPEAFF
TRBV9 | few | CASSVSQGIGYTF
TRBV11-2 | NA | CASSSTGQGANYGYTF
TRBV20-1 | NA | CSASLGGANTGELFF
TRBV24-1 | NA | CATATGGQGELFF
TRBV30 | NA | CAWSPTGNTEAFF
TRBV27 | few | CASSFAGTAINYGYTF
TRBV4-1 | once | CASSQGGRGPPYNEQFF
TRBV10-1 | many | CASSQGLAPAYEQYF
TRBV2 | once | CASSARTSGGQETQYF
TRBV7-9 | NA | CASSLVRGTANTGELFF
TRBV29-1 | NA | CSVVKGTGYGYTF
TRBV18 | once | CASSPEGQGGNYGYTF
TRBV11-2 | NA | CASSLDQSRGNTIYF
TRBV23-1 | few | CASSQFGTGDYEQYF
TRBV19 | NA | CASSWAGGRRNTEAFF